These T cell receptor beta chains were read from a single sample in a study of T cell responses to AZD1222 COVID-19 vaccine. Repertoires were generated with immunoSEQ multiplex PCR, while TCRdb's copy carries only in-frame clones and drops some. The profile covers some 74,000 clones, with under 90% appearing a single time and 1.3% to 1.5% taken by the ten largest. The sample here was peripheral blood, taken 28 days after the second AZD1222 dose. Receptors were obtained from an adult who received the AZD1222 COVID-19 vaccine. Each CDR3 is given with its conserved first and last residue. Rows may omit the clone size; those that give it use once, few, many or a size class.

>16|.|TRBV21-1|TRBJ1-1
CASRSSQQVEYTEAFF
>16|.|TRBV2|TRBJ2-7
CASSPGYRGLTYEQYF
>16|.|TRBV5-4|TRBJ1-4
CASSPRGGFENEKLFF
>15|.|TRBV5-1|TRBJ2-5
CATSPSGGYQETQYF
>14|once|TRBV5-1|TRBJ2-5
CASSAGTSQETQYF
>16|.|TRBV7-9|TRBJ2-7
CASSSRVVKDSYEQYF
>16|.|TRBV5-8|TRBJ1-2
CASSPAEGGANYGYTF
>15|.|TRBV18|TRBJ2-2
CASSPGRTNTGELFF
>15|.|TRBV28|TRBJ1-1
CASSWGRGQYTEAFF
>12|.|TRBV10-3|TRBJ2-1
CAISSGSNEQFF
>13|.|TRBV3-1/TRBV3-2|TRBJ1-2
CASSGTDNYGYTF
>13|.|TRBV2|TRBJ2-3
CASRNDITDTQYF
>14|.|TRBV15|TRBJ1-1
CATSRDDRNTEAFF
>15|.|TRBV2|TRBJ2-5
CASALRGGEQETQYF
>14|.|TRBV7-6|TRBJ2-2
CASSWTGNTGELFF
>11|.|TRBV6-5|TRBJ2-6
CASSPEALLTF
>13|few|TRBV30|TRBJ1-5
CAWSVLADQPQHF
>17|.|TRBV10-3|TRBJ1-3
CAISESEDSLSGNTIYF
>15|.|TRBV19|TRBJ2-7
CASSIGDGTSYEQYF
>15|once|TRBV25-1|TRBJ1-2
CASSEPGTGDYGYTF
>12|.|TRBV6-5|TRBJ2-7
CASRQGAGEQYF
>15|.|TRBV15|TRBJ1-4
CATSVPGQGEEKLFF
>18|once|TRBV6-6|TRBJ2-2
CASSRTSGGPLNTGELFF
>13|.|TRBV11-2|TRBJ1-1
CASSLRVIPEAFF
>15|.|TRBV18|TRBJ2-7
CASSPQRGTSYEQYF
>14|.|TRBV6-2/TRBV6-3|TRBJ1-4
CASSPGQVREKLFF
>19|.|TRBV19|TRBJ1-5
CASSLQYPRRGVGNQPQHF
>14|few|TRBV5-1|TRBJ2-1
CASSLGLADNEQFF
>15|once|TRBV28|TRBJ2-7
CASSTRGRGIDEQYF
>14|.|TRBV13|TRBJ2-7
CASSTDRYSYEQYF
>15|.|TRBV18|TRBJ1-4
CASSGGTGANEKLFF
>16|.|TRBV10-3|TRBJ2-2
CAISESGGANTGELFF
>16|.|TRBV19|TRBJ2-6
CASSTGISSGANVLTF
>13|once|TRBV30|TRBJ2-7
CAWSDRYSYEQYF
>15|few|TRBV9|TRBJ2-7
CASSVFGGSSYEQYF
>11|.|TRBV5-1|TRBJ2-7
CASSGGVEQYF
>13|.|TRBV6-5|TRBJ1-5
CASSYGAAQPQHF
>14|.|TRBV6-2/TRBV6-3|TRBJ1-5
CASSSSGSNQPQHF
>15|.|TRBV9|TRBJ2-1
CASSAPPGLLNEQFF
>15|.|TRBV7-2|TRBJ2-3
CASSLRVGVRDTQYF
>15|.|TRBV6-1|TRBJ1-5
CASSDGGWGGRPQHF
>17|.|TRBV7-6|TRBJ1-1
CASSLNGLRLGATEAFF
>15|few|TRBV7-6|TRBJ2-7
CASSSRGGRGYEQYF
>14|.|TRBV28|TRBJ2-3
CASSQPGRTDTQYF
>13|.|TRBV4-1|TRBJ1-4
CASSQSVVEKLFF
>18|.|TRBV7-2|TRBJ1-1
CASSLRRGRDSSGRGAFF
>14|.|TRBV24-1|TRBJ1-2
CATSLSGTGNGYTF
>13|.|TRBV28|TRBJ2-7
CASMGQSSYEQYF
>14|.|TRBV19|TRBJ1-6
CASSPGIYNSPLHF
>15|once|TRBV20-1|TRBJ2-7
CSASFRLAGTYEQYF